Listed below are T cell receptor beta chains from one sample, sequenced in a study of spatial heterogeneity in lung cancer. TCRdb re-called the 5' RACE reads through MiXCR, storing one row per CDR3 protein. The data show about 52,000 distinct CDR3 sequences, about 7.4% seen once. This sample comprised PBMCs, obtained at follow-up. The receptor set was obtained from a female donor with early-stage non-small cell lung cancer. Each CDR3 is given without its conserved first and last residue.

TRBJ1-6 | TRBV10-3 | AISQQGSSNSPLH
TRBJ2-7 | TRBV3-1 | ASSQDLTTLSYEQY
TRBJ2-1 | TRBV5-1 | ASSRSSGAYLNEQF
TRBJ1-3 | TRBV19 | ASSQLAGNTIY
TRBJ1-2 | TRBV11-2 | ASSSLAGQGTT
TRBJ2-5 | TRBV5-1 | ASSPQTDGETQY
TRBJ1-2 | TRBV27 | ASSFRGQGYT
TRBJ2-2 | TRBV28 | AAGGTGSLTNTGELF
TRBJ2-5 | TRBV7-2 | ASSLTGLQETQY
TRBJ1-6 | TRBV5-5 | ASSLDWQSYNSPLH
TRBJ2-2 | TRBV4-1 | ASSQVNHGGELF
TRBJ2-3 | TRBV7-8 | ASSLSLRPTDTQY
TRBJ2-5 | TRBV27 | ASRPLGAGETQY
TRBJ2-3 | TRBV5-8 | ASSQDREIGANTQY
TRBJ2-3 | TRBV20-1 | SASRPPGRQSPDTQY
TRBJ2-1 | TRBV5-5 | ASSLDMGASSYNEQF
TRBJ1-1 | TRBV4-1 | ASSQEGAGFGEAF
TRBJ1-4 | TRBV18 | ASSPGSNEKLF
TRBJ2-3 | TRBV10-3 | AISGADRGDTQY
TRBJ1-1 | TRBV4-3 | ASSQDQASNTEAF
TRBJ2-7 | TRBV5-1 | ASSSGTASYEQY
TRBJ2-3 | TRBV28 | ASSLGGLAGGPTDTQY